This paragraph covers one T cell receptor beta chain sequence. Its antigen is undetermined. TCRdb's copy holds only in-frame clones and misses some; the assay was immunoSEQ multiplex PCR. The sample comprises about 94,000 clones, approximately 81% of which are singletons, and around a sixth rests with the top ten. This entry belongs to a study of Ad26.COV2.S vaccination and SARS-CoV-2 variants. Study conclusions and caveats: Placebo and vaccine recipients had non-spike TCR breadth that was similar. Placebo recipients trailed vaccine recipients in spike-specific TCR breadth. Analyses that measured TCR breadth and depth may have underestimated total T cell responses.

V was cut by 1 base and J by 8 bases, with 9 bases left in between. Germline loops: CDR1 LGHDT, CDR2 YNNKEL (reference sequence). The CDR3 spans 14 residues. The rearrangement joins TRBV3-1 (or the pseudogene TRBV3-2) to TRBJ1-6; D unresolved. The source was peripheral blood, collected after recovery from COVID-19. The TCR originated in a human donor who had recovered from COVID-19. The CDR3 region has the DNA TGTGCCAGCAGCCAAGTTACGGGATATTCACCCCTCCACTTT. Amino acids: CASSQVTGYSPLHF.